A selection of T cell receptor beta chains follows, all from one sample in a study of spatial heterogeneity in lung cancer. TCRdb fed the 5' RACE reads into MiXCR, producing one record per CDR3 protein. This table has tens of thousands of distinct CDR3 sequences, 12% appearing once. The material sequenced was PBMCs, taken at follow-up. The receptors here all came from a male donor with early-stage non-small cell lung cancer. Each CDR3 is given with its conserved first and last residue. The D gene is left open where the match is weak. A clone size is listed for some rows: how often the clone was seen (once, few, many), or a class if it is expanded.

v_gene: TRBV7-9; j_gene: TRBJ2-7; abundance: NA; d_gene: NA; CDR3aa: CASSLGGLQGQYF; CDR3nt: TGTGCCAGCAGCTTAGGGGGCCTTCAGGGGCAGTACTTC
v_gene: TRBV4-3; j_gene: TRBJ2-1; abundance: many; d_gene: TRBD2; CDR3aa: CASSRGLAGGPGEQFF; CDR3nt: TGCGCCAGCAGCCGGGGGCTAGCGGGAGGTCCGGGTGAGCAGTTCTTC
v_gene: TRBV12-3/TRBV12-4; j_gene: TRBJ2-7; abundance: few; d_gene: TRBD1; CDR3aa: CASSLATGVHREQYF; CDR3nt: TGTGCCAGCAGTTTAGCCACAGGGGTCCACCGGGAGCAGTACTTC
v_gene: TRBV28; j_gene: TRBJ2-7; abundance: few; d_gene: TRBD1; CDR3aa: CASSFGQGPYEQYF; CDR3nt: TGTGCCAGCAGTTTTGGACAGGGTCCCTACGAGCAGTACTTC
v_gene: TRBV7-3; j_gene: TRBJ2-7; abundance: few; d_gene: NA; CDR3aa: CASSLKGWSYEQYF; CDR3nt: TGTGCCAGCAGCTTGAAGGGGTGGTCCTACGAGCAGTACTTC
v_gene: TRBV30; j_gene: TRBJ2-4; abundance: NA; d_gene: NA; CDR3aa: CAWRSGEKNIQYF; CDR3nt: TGTGCCTGGAGATCCGGGGAAAAAAACATTCAGTACTTC
v_gene: TRBV30; j_gene: TRBJ1-1; abundance: few; d_gene: NA; CDR3aa: CAWYTGLLGAFF; CDR3nt: TGTGCCTGGTATACAGGGCTCCTTGGAGCTTTCTTT
v_gene: TRBV7-2; j_gene: TRBJ1-2; abundance: few; d_gene: NA; CDR3aa: CASSLVGPKGGYTF; CDR3nt: TGTGCCAGCAGCTTAGTAGGCCCAAAGGGAGGCTACACCTTC
v_gene: TRBV6-5; j_gene: TRBJ1-2; abundance: once; d_gene: TRBD1; CDR3aa: CATTPGQGTNGYTF; CDR3nt: TGTGCCACCACTCCCGGACAGGGCACTAATGGCTACACCTTC
v_gene: TRBV4-3; j_gene: TRBJ1-2; abundance: NA; d_gene: NA; CDR3aa: CASSPVKREPYGYTF; CDR3nt: TGCGCCAGCAGCCCCGTTAAGAGGGAACCCTATGGCTACACCTTC
v_gene: TRBV12-3/TRBV12-4; j_gene: TRBJ2-7; abundance: many; d_gene: NA; CDR3aa: CASKTPDSYEQYF; CDR3nt: TGTGCCAGCAAAACACCCGACTCCTACGAGCAGTACTTC
v_gene: TRBV5-8; j_gene: TRBJ2-1; abundance: NA; d_gene: NA; CDR3aa: CASSLSRARSSEQFF; CDR3nt: TGTGCCAGCAGCTTGTCCAGGGCCAGGTCGAGTGAGCAGTTCTTC
v_gene: TRBV20-1; j_gene: TRBJ2-5; abundance: many; d_gene: TRBD2; CDR3aa: CSARDASGREETQYF; CDR3nt: TGCAGTGCTAGAGATGCTAGCGGGAGGGAAGAGACCCAGTACTTC
v_gene: TRBV7-6; j_gene: TRBJ1-4; abundance: many; d_gene: NA; CDR3aa: CASSFANEKLFF; CDR3nt: TGTGCCAGCAGCTTTGCTAATGAAAAACTGTTTTTT
v_gene: TRBV5-5; j_gene: TRBJ1-4; abundance: many; d_gene: NA; CDR3aa: CASTLGPTNEKLFF; CDR3nt: TGTGCCAGCACGCTCGGACCTACTAATGAAAAACTGTTTTTT
v_gene: TRBV3-1; j_gene: TRBJ1-6; abundance: NA; d_gene: NA; CDR3aa: CASSRDVRGSPLHF; CDR3nt: TGTGCCAGCAGCAGGGACGTCCGGGGTTCACCCCTCCACTTT
v_gene: TRBV6-5; j_gene: TRBJ1-5; abundance: many; d_gene: NA; CDR3aa: CASSSQGNQPQHF; CDR3nt: TGTGCCAGCAGCTCTCAGGGCAATCAGCCCCAGCATTTT
v_gene: TRBV5-1; j_gene: TRBJ2-2; abundance: NA; d_gene: NA; CDR3aa: CASSQDSAFGTGELFF; CDR3nt: TGCGCCAGCAGCCAAGACAGTGCATTCGGCACCGGGGAGCTGTTTTTT
v_gene: TRBV27; j_gene: TRBJ1-2; abundance: many; d_gene: NA; CDR3aa: CASSSHSHYGYTF; CDR3nt: TGTGCCAGCAGTTCCCACAGCCACTATGGCTACACCTTC
v_gene: TRBV7-2; j_gene: TRBJ2-2; abundance: few; d_gene: NA; CDR3aa: CASSRRQRPNTGELFF; CDR3nt: TGTGCCAGCAGTCGAAGGCAAAGACCTAACACCGGGGAGCTGTTTTTT
v_gene: TRBV28; j_gene: TRBJ1-1; abundance: few; d_gene: NA; CDR3aa: CASSLGDTEAFF; CDR3nt: TGTGCCAGCAGTTTAGGGGACACTGAAGCTTTCTTT
v_gene: TRBV9; j_gene: TRBJ2-3; abundance: NA; d_gene: NA; CDR3aa: CASSGPPGTDTQYF; CDR3nt: TGTGCCAGCAGCGGACCGCCAGGAACAGATACGCAGTATTTT
v_gene: TRBV6-6; j_gene: TRBJ2-7; abundance: many; d_gene: NA; CDR3aa: CASSPSAFGEQYF; CDR3nt: TGTGCCAGCAGTCCGTCCGCGTTCGGCGAGCAGTACTTC
v_gene: TRBV5-1; j_gene: TRBJ2-3; abundance: many; d_gene: NA; CDR3aa: CASSSMGGSVTDTQYF; CDR3nt: TGCGCCAGCAGCTCAATGGGAGGCTCTGTGACAGATACGCAGTATTTT
v_gene: TRBV6-2/TRBV6-3; j_gene: TRBJ2-7; abundance: NA; d_gene: NA; CDR3aa: CASSYSSSQPPYEQYF; CDR3nt: TGTGCCAGCAGTTACTCGAGTAGTCAGCCCCCCTACGAGCAGTACTTC
v_gene: TRBV5-1; j_gene: TRBJ1-1; abundance: NA; d_gene: NA; CDR3aa: CASSLVVQGGTEAFF; CDR3nt: TGCGCCAGCAGTCTAGTGGTCCAGGGAGGAACTGAAGCTTTCTTT
v_gene: TRBV12-3/TRBV12-4; j_gene: TRBJ2-7; abundance: NA; d_gene: NA; CDR3aa: CASGNTPSSYEQYF; CDR3nt: TGTGCCAGCGGCAATACACCCTCCTCCTACGAGCAGTACTTC
v_gene: TRBV29-1; j_gene: TRBJ2-7; abundance: few; d_gene: TRBD1; CDR3aa: CSVGDRGNEQYF; CDR3nt: TGCAGCGTTGGGGACAGGGGGAACGAGCAGTACTTC
v_gene: TRBV6-5; j_gene: TRBJ2-3; abundance: few; d_gene: NA; CDR3aa: CASKSASTDTQYF; CDR3nt: TGTGCCAGCAAAAGCGCTAGCACAGATACGCAGTATTTT
v_gene: TRBV15; j_gene: TRBJ1-1; abundance: few; d_gene: NA; CDR3aa: CATSRTVNTEAFF; CDR3nt: TGTGCCACCAGCAGGACAGTGAACACTGAAGCTTTCTTT
v_gene: TRBV18; j_gene: TRBJ2-5; abundance: few; d_gene: TRBD2; CDR3aa: CASSPLPSSGQETQYF; CDR3nt: TGTGCCAGCTCACCACTTCCATCTAGCGGACAAGAGACCCAGTACTTC
v_gene: TRBV29-1; j_gene: TRBJ2-5; abundance: many; d_gene: NA; CDR3aa: CSVWEGAKETQYF; CDR3nt: TGCAGCGTTTGGGAGGGGGCGAAAGAGACCCAGTACTTC
v_gene: TRBV20-1; j_gene: TRBJ1-4; abundance: many; d_gene: NA; CDR3aa: CSAREQPNEKLFF; CDR3nt: TGCAGTGCCCGTGAGCAGCCTAATGAAAAACTGTTTTTT
v_gene: TRBV28; j_gene: TRBJ2-3; abundance: many; d_gene: TRBD2; CDR3aa: CASRGDADTQYF; CDR3nt: TGTGCCAGCCGGGGGGACGCAGATACGCAGTATTTT